This T cell receptor (beta chain) comes out of a study of CD8 T cells in ankylosing spondylitis. Broader study findings: A TCR beta motif made of several highly homologous variants seemed typical of ankylosing spondylitis blood.

From the 5' RACE reads, TCRdb called clonotypes with MiXCR, one entry per CDR3 protein. This sample has a few hundred thousand distinct CDR3 sequences, with roughly 8% found just once. Per the germline V gene, CDR1 is SEHNR and CDR2 is FQNEAQ (reference sequence). V dropped 5 bases and J dropped 5; count of bases not matched to a gene: 12. There are 16 residues in the CDR3. Turning to this clonotype: Its antigen remains unidentified.

The chain employs TRBV7-9 and TRBJ2-3; 8 bases are shared with TRBD1. The sequenced sample was blood, either unsorted or a sorted T cell fraction (not recorded which). The sequence was obtained from a male donor with ankylosing spondylitis. CDR3 sequence: CASSTRTGSIKDTQYF. The CDR3 bases are TGTGCCAGCAGCACCCGGACAGGGAGTATCAAAGATACGCAGTATTTT.